This paragraph covers one T cell receptor (beta chain) sequence. The junction departs from the called germline gene at one end, perhaps through a read error. The data belong to a study of blood T cells in healthy people across ages. The overall study: Per two T cells, about one barcoded beta molecule was captured through template switching.

For the second PCR, which ran for roughly 7 to 11 cycles, a sample-barcoded 5' primer and a J-beta primer mix were used. TCRdb itself ran the 5' RACE reads through MiXCR, one entry per CDR3 protein. The table has fewer than 700,000 distinct CDR3 sequences, around half seen once. This clonotype was obtained from a man aged 80 or over in good health. The sequenced sample was blood.

CDR3 sequence reads: CPSSLGTGGNTEAFF. CDR3 coding DNA: TGTCCCAGCAGCTTAGGGACTGGAGGAAACACTGAAGCTTTCTTT. The chain joins TRBV7-2 to TRBJ1-1; perhaps TRBD1 as D (5 bases). The CDR3 has 15 amino acids. Germline loops: CDR1 SGHTA, CDR2 FQGNSA.